This record concerns one TCR beta chain sequence. PCR employed 60 Vbeta and 13 Jbeta primers. Clones were read by immunoSEQ multiplex PCR, and TCRdb kept only the in-frame ones, dropping some. The sample records approximately 60,000 clones, approximately 83% being singletons. The sample belongs to a study of cytomegalovirus exposure and HLA in healthy donors. The V segment lost 9 bases and the J segment 4 bases; nucleotides outside the gene matches: 6. The germline CDR1 and CDR2 sequences are MNHEY and SVGAGI. CDR3 size: 15 residues. The rearrangement links TRBV6-5 to TRBJ2-1, with 13 bases fitting TRBD2. Sequenced input: PBMCs. This clonotype was obtained from a man aged 25-40 years in good health and CMV-seronegative. The CDR3 bases are TGTGCCAGTTTGGGGACTAGCGGGAAATACAATGAGCAGTTCTTC. This gives the protein CASLGTSGKYNEQFF.